Listed below are T cell receptor beta chains from one sample, sequenced in a study of radiotherapy plus CTLA-4 blockade in lung cancer. Profiled with immunoSEQ multiplex PCR; TCRdb holds only in-frame clones, not every one. There are 80,000 to 95,000 clones in the sample; roughly 80% occur only once, and 0.82% lies in the top ten. Material: peripheral blood, obtained from a patient treated with radiotherapy plus ipilimumab. The source is a human donor with non-small cell lung cancer who had stable disease on radiotherapy plus ipilimumab. CDR3s include the opening cysteine and the closing phenylalanine or tryptophan. Each record gives: CDR3 protein, CDR3 DNA, V gene, D gene, clone size, J gene. A D gene is named only where the DNA matches it firmly. The size field is filled for only some rows; it gives once, few, many or a size class.

cdr3_aa: CASSSTGTSRSYEQYF
cdr3_nt: TGTGCCAGCAGCTCAACCGGGACTAGCCGATCCTACGAGCAGTACTTC
v_call: TRBV5-6
d_call: TRBD2
clone_size: .
j_call: TRBJ2-7

cdr3_aa: CASSSWLQETQYF
cdr3_nt: TGTGCCAGCAGCTCCTGGCTCCAAGAGACCCAGTACTTC
v_call: TRBV13
d_call: .
clone_size: once
j_call: TRBJ2-5

cdr3_aa: CASSLDFGQTYGYTF
cdr3_nt: TGTGCCAGCAGCTTGGATTTCGGCCAGACCTATGGCTACACCTTC
v_call: TRBV5-6
d_call: .
clone_size: .
j_call: TRBJ1-2

cdr3_aa: CASSPRTGQLLHF
cdr3_nt: TGTGCCAGCAGTCCAAGGACGGGTCAGCTCCTCCACTTT
v_call: TRBV27
d_call: .
clone_size: .
j_call: TRBJ1-6

cdr3_aa: CASSSGQKDIQYF
cdr3_nt: TGCGCCAGCAGCTCGGGACAGAAGGACATTCAGTACTTC
v_call: TRBV5-1
d_call: TRBD1
clone_size: .
j_call: TRBJ2-4

cdr3_aa: CASHIRGRSYTF
cdr3_nt: TGTGCCAGCCACATTCGGGGGAGGAGCTACACCTTC
v_call: TRBV28
d_call: .
clone_size: .
j_call: TRBJ1-2

cdr3_aa: CASRTSGTISYEQYF
cdr3_nt: TGTGCCAGCAGGACTAGCGGCACAATCTCCTACGAGCAGTACTTC
v_call: TRBV7-2
d_call: TRBD2
clone_size: .
j_call: TRBJ2-7

cdr3_aa: CASTPDARGLETQYF
cdr3_nt: TGTGCCAGTACCCCCGACGCACGGGGGTTGGAGACCCAGTACTTC
v_call: TRBV19
d_call: .
clone_size: .
j_call: TRBJ2-5

cdr3_aa: CASSFPAGGTDTQYF
cdr3_nt: TGTGCCAGCAGCTTTCCGGCAGGGGGCACAGATACGCAGTATTTT
v_call: TRBV5-4
d_call: .
clone_size: once
j_call: TRBJ2-3

cdr3_aa: CAISVGVPGYGYTF
cdr3_nt: TGTGCCATCAGTGTAGGGGTACCGGGCTATGGCTACACCTTC
v_call: TRBV10-3
d_call: .
clone_size: .
j_call: TRBJ1-2

cdr3_aa: CASSVGLAGGNPYEQYF
cdr3_nt: TGTGCCAGCAGCGTGGGACTAGCGGGAGGGAATCCCTACGAGCAGTACTTC
v_call: TRBV9
d_call: TRBD2
clone_size: .
j_call: TRBJ2-7

cdr3_aa: CASSRHPLGTEAFF
cdr3_nt: TGTGCCAGCAGCCGACACCCTTTGGGCACTGAAGCTTTCTTT
v_call: TRBV7-9
d_call: .
clone_size: .
j_call: TRBJ1-1

cdr3_aa: CASGGSSGSSNQPQHF
cdr3_nt: TGTGCCAGCGGGGGGTCCTCAGGGTCTAGCAATCAGCCCCAGCATTTT
v_call: TRBV25-1
d_call: .
clone_size: .
j_call: TRBJ1-5

cdr3_aa: CASSQEQKLAAEQYF
cdr3_nt: TGCGCCAGCAGCCAAGAGCAAAAACTAGCAGCCGAGCAGTACTTC
v_call: TRBV4-1
d_call: .
clone_size: .
j_call: TRBJ2-7

cdr3_aa: CASSTGTRIPYEQYF
cdr3_nt: TGTGCCAGCAGTACCGGGACTAGGATTCCCTACGAGCAGTACTTC
v_call: TRBV28
d_call: TRBD2
clone_size: .
j_call: TRBJ2-7

cdr3_aa: CASSSSGVDGYTF
cdr3_nt: TGTGCCAGCAGCTCGTCAGGGGTAGATGGCTACACCTTC
v_call: TRBV11-2
d_call: .
clone_size: .
j_call: TRBJ1-2

cdr3_aa: CASSSLGGRGPEAFF
cdr3_nt: TGTGCCAGCAGTTCCCTCGGGGGGCGGGGCCCTGAAGCTTTCTTT
v_call: TRBV6-5
d_call: .
clone_size: .
j_call: TRBJ1-1

cdr3_aa: CAWSVAGGAGNQPQHF
cdr3_nt: TGTGCCTGGAGTGTTGCGGGGGGCGCGGGCAATCAGCCCCAGCATTTT
v_call: TRBV30
d_call: .
clone_size: .
j_call: TRBJ1-5

cdr3_aa: CSVEVQGHEYGYTF
cdr3_nt: TGCAGCGTTGAAGTTCAGGGACACGAATATGGCTACACCTTC
v_call: TRBV29-1
d_call: .
clone_size: .
j_call: TRBJ1-2